This passage covers 15 T cell receptor beta chains from one sample sequenced in a study of T cell responses to AZD1222 COVID-19 vaccine. Here immunoSEQ multiplex PCR was the method, and the copy in TCRdb shows in-frame clones only, minus some. The profile shows about 100,000 clones, 75% to 95% of them singletons. Sequencing was performed on peripheral blood, taken 28 days after the second AZD1222 dose. The receptor set was obtained from an adult who received the AZD1222 COVID-19 vaccine.

V and J are TRBV10-3 and TRBJ1-1, with unresolved D. Germline CDR1 reads ENHRY; CDR2 reads SYGVKD. V was cut by 6 bases and J by 1 base, with 6 bases left in between. This CDR3 is 12 amino acids long. CDR3 nucleotides: TGTGCCATCAGAGAGAGGAACACTGAAGCTTTCTTT. Translation gives CAIRERNTEAFF.

This chain joins TRBV27 and TRBJ2-7; a possible D gene is TRBD1 (6 bases). The germline gives CDR1 MNHEY, CDR2 SMNVEV (reference sequence). V lost 3 bases and J lost 1, with 10 bases in between. The CDR3 is made up of 14 amino acids. The CDR3 nucleotides read TGTGCCAGCAGTTTGGGCAGGGGATCCTACGAGCAGTACTTC. Translation: CASSLGRGSYEQYF.

The chain is built from TRBV5-1 and TRBJ1-4, with D possibly TRBD1 on 6 matching bases. The CDR3 has 16 residues. The germline CDR1 and CDR2 sequences are SGHRS and YFSETQ. V lost 2 bases to trimming and J lost 5 bases, with 16 bases between them. In nucleotides, the CDR3 is TGCGCCAGCAGCTTTACTCCCGGCCAGGGGAATGAAAAACTGTTTTTT. It encodes CASSFTPGQGNEKLFF. The full variable domain, its missing parts supplied by reference TRBV5-1 and TRBJ1-4, is KAGVTQTPRYLIKTRGQQVTLSCSPISGHRSVSWYQQTPGQGLQFLFEYFSETQRNKGNFPGRFSGRQFSNSRSEMNVSTLELGDSALYLCASSFTPGQGNEKLFFGSGTQLSVL.

The CDR3 DNA is TGCGCCAGCAGCTTGGTGGGGAACAATGGCTACACCTTC. The encoded protein is CASSLVGNNGYTF. The rearrangement links TRBV5-1 to TRBJ1-2; D unclear. There are 13 residues in the CDR3. Trimming pared 0 bases from V and 6 bases from J, leaving 9 bases between. Germline-derived CDR1 and CDR2 are SGHRS and YFSETQ.

The sample holds one count of this clone. This rearrangement joins TRBV19 to TRBJ2-7, with D perhaps matching TRBD1 or TRBD2 (5 bases each). Germline-derived CDR1 and CDR2 are LNHDA and SQIVND (reference sequence). This CDR3 spans 14 amino acids. V lost 1 base and J 3 bases, leaving 10 bases between the germline ends. The CDR3 loop is CASSIGGDLYEQYF. The CDR3 DNA follows: TGTGCCAGTAGTATAGGAGGGGACCTCTACGAGCAGTACTTC.

The gene calls are TRBV11-2 and TRBJ2-3; D gene unclear. Trimming pared 1 base from V and 2 bases from J, leaving 4 bases between. The CDR3 contains 13 residues. Germline CDR1 SGHAT, CDR2 FQNNGV. The CDR3 loop is CASSLGLTDTQYF. Here the CDR3 DNA reads TGTGCCAGCAGCTTAGGGCTCACAGATACGCAGTATTTT.

The V gene is TRBV9, the J gene TRBJ2-3; 8 positions agree with TRBD2. With V trimmed by 3 bases and J by 0 bases, 6 bases remained unmatched. There are 16 residues in the CDR3. Germline V gives CDR1 SGDLS, CDR2 YYNGEE. CDR3: CASSERGSPSTDTQYF. For the CDR3, the DNA is TGTGCCAGCAGCGAGCGGGGGTCCCCGAGCACAGATACGCAGTATTTT.

The chain is built from TRBV7-8 and TRBJ2-1; 11 nucleotides agree with TRBD2. The CDR3 contains 16 residues. Per the germline V gene, CDR1 is SGHVS and CDR2 is FQNEAQ. V lost 1 base and J lost 7; bases outside the gene matches: 6. The DNA for the CDR3 is TGTGCCAGCAGCTTAGGGGGTAGCGGGAGGGTTAATGAGCAGTTCTTC. Translated: CASSLGGSGRVNEQFF.

The chain uses TRBV28 and TRBJ1-4; 7 bases match TRBD1. The CDR3 is made up of 16 amino acids. Per germline, CDR1 MDHEN and CDR2 SYDVKM. V lost 5 bases, J lost 0 bases, and 6 bases stayed unmatched. CDR3 nucleotide sequence: TGTGCCAGCAGTGCCAGGGGGATAGCAACTAATGAAAAACTGTTTTTT. Translating gives CASSARGIATNEKLFF.

This chain's CDR3 is CASGPEADTQYF. CDR3 coding DNA: TGTGCTAGTGGTCCGGAGGCAGATACGCAGTATTTT. The V call is TRBV12-5, the J call TRBJ2-3, with D maybe TRBD2 (5 bases). Trimming pared 5 bases from V and 4 bases from J, leaving 7 bases between. Looked up from germline, CDR1 is LGHNT and CDR2 is FRNRAP. The CDR3 covers 12 residues. The complete variable domain, with remaining parts taken from reference TRBV12-5 and TRBJ2-3, reads DARVTQTPRHKVTEMGQEVTMRCQPILGHNTVFWYRQTMMQGLELLAYFRNRAPLDDSGMPKDRFSAEMPDATLATLKIQPSEPRDSAVYFCASGPEADTQYFGPGTRLTVL.

This CDR3 is CAWSVPQGKLETQYF. DNA of the CDR3: TGTGCCTGGAGTGTACCACAGGGAAAGTTGGAGACCCAGTACTTC. This chain links TRBV30 with TRBJ2-5, with a possible D match to TRBD1 (6 bases). Germline-derived CDR1 and CDR2 are GTSNPN and SVGIG (reference sequence). Trimming removed 0 bases at V and 5 bases at J, with 16 bases between. CDR3 length equals 15 residues.

The V and J genes are TRBV7-8 and TRBJ1-2; TRBD1 agrees at 7 bases. With V trimmed by 5 bases and J by 10 bases, 7 bases remained unmatched. The length of the CDR3 is 12 residues. Germline loops: CDR1 SGHVS, CDR2 FQNEAQ. CDR3 sequence (DNA): TGTGCCAGCAGCACCAGACAGGGAACCTACACCTTC. Amino acid sequence: CASSTRQGTYTF.

This clone was seen a single time. J is TRBJ2-6 and V is TRBV5-4, with D possibly matching TRBD1 (5 bases). The CDR3 is made up of 16 amino acids. V gave up 4 bases and J gave up 2 bases, with 13 bases separating them. The germline V gene has CDR1 SGHNT and CDR2 YYREEE (reference sequence). CDR3 DNA sequence: TGTGCCAGCAGCCGTGGCAGGGAAACTGGGGCCAACGTCCTGACTTTC. Residues: CASSRGRETGANVLTF.

The CDR3 DNA is TGTGCCAGCAGCTGTGACCTATGGCAGTATTTT. It codes for CASSCDLWQYF. The chain employs TRBV11-3 and TRBJ2-3, with D unclear. With 4 bases removed from V and 11 bases from J, the gap between germline ends came to 10 bases. This CDR3 region has 11 residues. Germline V gene data show CDR1 as SGHNT and CDR2 as YENEEA.

This clone was seen a single time. The genes are TRBV28 and TRBJ2-1; D is perhaps TRBD1 (5 bases). Trimming stripped 5 bases from V and 2 bases from J, with 13 bases between. This CDR3 has 15 residues. In germline, CDR1 is MDHEN, CDR2 SYDVKM. CDR3 loop: CASSPPGRAYNEQFF. The CDR3 DNA is TGTGCCAGCAGTCCCCCCGGCAGGGCCTACAATGAGCAGTTCTTC.